This entry is about one T cell receptor beta chain. Original processing notes: Amplification of reference gene primers provided the estimated nucleated cell counts. Sequenced by immunoSEQ multiplex PCR; TCRdb stores in-frame clones only, minus some. The V and J calls and the clone size are those of that table, but D and trimming were determined from the DNA. The sample holds more than 60,000 clones, about 91% seen once. This sample stems from a study of blood T cell repertoires in COVID-19. Study overall: Collection of acute and convalescent COVID-19 samples took place in the United States, Italy and Spain. Nucleic acid was either cDNA or gDNA, and it came from T cells, B-cell-depleted T cells, or PBMCs.

CDR3 length: 17 amino acids. The germline V gene has CDR1 SGHRS and CDR2 YFSETQ. V dropped 4 bases and J dropped 2 bases, with 19 bases sitting between them. This sequence joins TRBV5-1 and TRBJ2-1; tentative D call: TRBD2 (5 bases). The sequence came from a woman aged 45-60 years with active COVID-19. The sample taken for sequencing was peripheral blood. The CDR3 is CASSRSTSGVAYNEQFF. CDR3 DNA sequence: TGCGCCAGCAGCCGATCCACCTCCGGGGTCGCCTACAATGAGCAGTTCTTC.